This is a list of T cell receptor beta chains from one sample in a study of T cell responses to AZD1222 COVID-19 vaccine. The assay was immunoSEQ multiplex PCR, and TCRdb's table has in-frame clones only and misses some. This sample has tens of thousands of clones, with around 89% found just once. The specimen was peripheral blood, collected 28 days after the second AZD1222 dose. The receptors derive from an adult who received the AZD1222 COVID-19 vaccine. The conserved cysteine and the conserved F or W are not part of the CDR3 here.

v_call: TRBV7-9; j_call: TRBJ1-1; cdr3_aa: ASSVWEITEAF
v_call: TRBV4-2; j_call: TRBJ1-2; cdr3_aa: ASSQDAYGYT
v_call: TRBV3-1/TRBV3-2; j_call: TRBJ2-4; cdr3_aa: ASSLKTSGGSY
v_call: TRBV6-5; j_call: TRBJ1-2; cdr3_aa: ASSYSAGDYGYT
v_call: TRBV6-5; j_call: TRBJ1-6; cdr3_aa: ASSSGYSPLH
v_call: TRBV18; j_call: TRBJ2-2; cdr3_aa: ASSSNEASHTGELF
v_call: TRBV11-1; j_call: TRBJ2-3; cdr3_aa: ASSTQAGGAVDTQY
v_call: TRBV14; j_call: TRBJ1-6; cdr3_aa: ASAPEFDSPLH
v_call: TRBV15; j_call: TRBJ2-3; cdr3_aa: ATSRVSSGKY
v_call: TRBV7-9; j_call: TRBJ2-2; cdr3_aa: ASSPPGGANTGELF
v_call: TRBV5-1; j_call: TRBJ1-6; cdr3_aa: ASSLATGDNSPLH
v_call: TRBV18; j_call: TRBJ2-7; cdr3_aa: ASSWTGGRDEQY
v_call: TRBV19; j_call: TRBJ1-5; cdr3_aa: ASSISIGGWGNQPQH
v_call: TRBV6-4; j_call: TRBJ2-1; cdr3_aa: ASSDSGRGGMNEQF
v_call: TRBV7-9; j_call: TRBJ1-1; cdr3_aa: ASSPGRAMGEAF
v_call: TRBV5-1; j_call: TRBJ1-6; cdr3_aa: ASSLDRVSSNSPLH
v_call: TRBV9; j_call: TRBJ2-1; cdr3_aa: ASSALGLAYGNEQF
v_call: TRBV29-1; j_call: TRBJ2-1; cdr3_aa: SASRARSTNEQF
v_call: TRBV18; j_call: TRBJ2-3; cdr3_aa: ASSPLSGGTDTQY
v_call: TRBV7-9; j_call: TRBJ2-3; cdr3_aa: ASSLRGGTDTQY
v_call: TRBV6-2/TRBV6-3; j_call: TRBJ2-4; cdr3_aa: ASSYVSGRLAKNIQY
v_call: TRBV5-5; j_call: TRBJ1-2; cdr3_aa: ASSLLLTANYGYT
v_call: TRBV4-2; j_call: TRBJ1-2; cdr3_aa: ASSHGGRVFEGGYT
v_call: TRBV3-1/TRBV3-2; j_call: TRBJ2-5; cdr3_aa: ASSPTQGGY
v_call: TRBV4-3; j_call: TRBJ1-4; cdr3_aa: ASSQGQGGEKLF
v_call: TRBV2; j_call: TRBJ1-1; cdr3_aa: ANKVMTGAAEAF
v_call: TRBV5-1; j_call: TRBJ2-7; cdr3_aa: ASSLGPTGSARDEQY
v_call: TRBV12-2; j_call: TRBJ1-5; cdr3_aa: ASRPCLGVYRGQTLSNQPQH
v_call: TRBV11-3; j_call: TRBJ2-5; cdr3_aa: ASSPGTALGTQY
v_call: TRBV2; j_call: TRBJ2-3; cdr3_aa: ASSDVGSTDTQY
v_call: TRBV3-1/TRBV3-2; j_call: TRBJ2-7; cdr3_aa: ASSQERGRGYEQY
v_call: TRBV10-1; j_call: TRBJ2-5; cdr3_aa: ASSEGGQETQY
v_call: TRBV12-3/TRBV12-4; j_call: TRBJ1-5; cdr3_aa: ASSWGPSQPQH
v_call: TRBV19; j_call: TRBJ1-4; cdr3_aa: ASSMFGGRNEKLF
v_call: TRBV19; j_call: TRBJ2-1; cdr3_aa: ASSVTTAYNEQF
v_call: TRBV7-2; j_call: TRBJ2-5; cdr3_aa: ASSWETVQETQY
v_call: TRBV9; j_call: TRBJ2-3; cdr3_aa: ASSVVGRGGDTQY
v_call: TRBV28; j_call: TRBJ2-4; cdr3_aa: ASSFTLSGQGENIQY
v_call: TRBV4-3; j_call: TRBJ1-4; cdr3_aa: ASRRQAVDEKLF